Listed here are 25 T cell receptor beta chains from one sample, sequenced in a study of cytomegalovirus exposure and HLA in healthy donors. PCR amplification relied on 60 Vbeta primers (plus 13 Jbeta primers). Sequencing was performed with immunoSEQ multiplex PCR; in TCRdb, only in-frame clones are kept and a portion is missing. The data hold about 160,000 clones, with 68% observed a single time. Sequencing was performed on PBMCs. The receptors shown here come from a young woman in good health and CMV-seropositive.

The genes are TRBV7-2 and TRBJ2-7; 12 bases line up with TRBD2. The ends lost 6 bases at V and 3 bases at J; junction bases unmatched: 3. This CDR3 has 14 residues. CDR1 and CDR2 from the germline V gene are SGHTA and FQGNSA. The CDR3 DNA reads as TGTGCCAGCAGTCAGACTAGCGGGGGCTACGAGCAGTACTTC. Encoded protein: CASSQTSGGYEQYF.

V gene TRBV6-5 combines with J gene TRBJ1-4; D is undetermined. V lost 2 bases, J lost 4 bases, and 8 bases lay in between. CDR1 is MNHEY and CDR2 is SVGAGI in the germline V gene. This CDR3 region has 14 residues. CDR3 DNA: TGTGCCAGCAGTTACGCGGGGATTAATGAAAAACTGTTTTTT. It yields the protein CASSYAGINEKLFF.

The chain carries TRBV7-2 and TRBJ1-5, with D maybe TRBD1 (6 bases). V lost 1 base and J 3 bases, leaving 10 bases between the germline ends. Germline V CDR1 and CDR2: SGHTA, FQGNSA. The CDR3 covers 15 residues. CDR3: CASSLDQGINQPQHF. The CDR3 DNA follows: TGTGCCAGCAGCTTAGACCAGGGGATCAATCAGCCCCAGCATTTT. Full variable domain (remainder filled in from reference TRBV7-2 and TRBJ1-5): GAGVSQSPSNKVTEKGKDVELRCDPISGHTALYWYRQSLGQGLEFLIYFQGNSAPDKSGLPSDRFSAERTGGSVSTLTIQRTQQEDSAVYLCASSLDQGINQPQHFGDGTRLSIL.

As regards this clone: The junction and the germline gene differ at one end; a read error may be behind it. This sample also contains other DNA sequences that code for the same CDR3. The CDR3 spells CASSELINSPLHF. CDR3 nucleotide sequence: TGTGCCAGCAGTGAGCTAATAAATTCCCCCCTCCACTTT. V and J are TRBV25-1 and TRBJ1-6; no clear D. Germline V gene lookup returns CDR1 MGHDK and CDR2 SYGVNS. The CDR3 has 13 amino acids.

This clone was seen a few times. The chain couples TRBV4-2 to TRBJ2-3; 12 nucleotides agree with TRBD2. The V gene end was trimmed by 3 bases and the J gene end by 4 bases; junction bases not matched to a gene: 2. Looked up from germline, CDR1 is LGHNA and CDR2 is YNFKEQ. The CDR3 has 15 amino acids. In DNA form, the CDR3 reads TGTGCCAGCAGCCAGCTAGCGGGGGGGTCAGATACGCAGTATTTT. Its translation is CASSQLAGGSDTQYF.

The gene calls are TRBV6-1 and TRBJ2-5; 9 bases agree with TRBD1. The germline CDR1 and CDR2 sequences are MNHNS and SASEGT. Trimming removed 2 bases from V and 4 bases from J; junction bases left unmatched: 5. The CDR3 is 15 amino acids. CDR3 DNA: TGTGCCAGCAGTGAACCGGGACAGGGCACAGAGACCCAGTACTTC. It specifies CASSEPGQGTETQYF.

The J gene is TRBJ1-1, the V gene TRBV6-5; D is unclear. The V and J ends lost 6 bases and 1 base respectively, with 9 bases between them. Per the germline V gene, CDR1 is MNHEY and CDR2 is SVGAGI. The CDR3 contains 13 residues. The CDR3 reads CASRPGPNTEAFF. In DNA form, the CDR3 reads TGTGCCAGCAGGCCAGGCCCGAACACTGAAGCTTTCTTT.

The CDR3 DNA reads TGTGCCAGCAGTTCCCCTCGGGTTGCGGGAGTATGGGAGCAGTACTTC. Amino acid sequence: CASSSPRVAGVWEQYF. V usage is TRBV28 and J usage is TRBJ2-7; the match to TRBD2 covers 7 bases. The J segment lost 7 bases and the V segment lost 4 bases, leaving 16 bases of the junction unmatched. Germline values: CDR1 MDHEN, CDR2 SYDVKM. This CDR3 comprises 16 residues.

This clone was counted once. The rearrangement links TRBV9 to TRBJ1-1; perhaps TRBD1 as D (6 bases). V lost 0 bases to trimming and J lost 5 bases, with 11 bases between them. The CDR3 has 14 residues. From germline, CDR1 is SGDLS and CDR2 YYNGEE. The CDR3 region has the DNA TGTGCCAGCAGCGTAGAAGGGGGTGGGACTGAAGCTTTCTTT. Translating it yields CASSVEGGGTEAFF.

This rearrangement joins TRBV28 to TRBJ1-5, with 8 bases identical to TRBD1. Germline V gives CDR1 MDHEN, CDR2 SYDVKM. Losses at the gene ends were 5 bases for V and 3 bases for J; bases not matched to a gene: 6. CDR3 length: 15 amino acids. The CDR3 coding sequence is TGTGCCAGCAGTAACAGGGGGGGTCACAATCAGCCCCAGCATTTT. It yields the protein CASSNRGGHNQPQHF.

This chain links TRBV9 with TRBJ2-2; D is perhaps TRBD2 (6 bases). Trimming shortened V by 0 bases and J by 3 bases, and 9 bases separated the two germline ends. The germline CDR1 and CDR2 sequences are SGDLS and YYNGEE. The CDR3 runs 15 residues. CDR3 loop: CASSVGEADTGELFF. As DNA, the CDR3 is TGTGCCAGCAGCGTAGGGGAGGCCGACACCGGGGAGCTGTTTTTT.

The chain uses TRBV25-1 and TRBJ2-3; D gene unclear. Looked up from germline, CDR1 is MGHDK and CDR2 is SYGVNS. V was clipped by 6 bases and J by 3 bases, with 16 bases between them. The CDR3 sequence is 15 residues long. DNA of the CDR3: TGTGCCAGCAGCCTCTCCTTTGGGCCTACAGATACGCAGTATTTT. It is translated as CASSLSFGPTDTQYF.

The J gene is TRBJ2-1, the V gene TRBV27; 11 positions agree with TRBD2. The CDR3 totals 18 residues. Trimming cost V 6 bases and J 1 base; bases outside gene matches: 11. Germline CDR1 and CDR2: MNHEY and SMNVEV (reference sequence). The CDR3 region is CASSRRTSGLTSYNEQFF. Here the CDR3 DNA reads TGTGCCAGCAGCCGGAGGACTAGCGGGCTTACGTCCTACAATGAGCAGTTCTTC.

The chain links TRBV6-5 to TRBJ2-1; D remains ambiguous. CDR3 length: 13 residues. V lost 4 bases and J lost 1, with 5 bases in between. Germline values: CDR1 MNHEY, CDR2 SVGAGI. DNA of the CDR3: TGTGCCAGCAGTTTTTCGTCCTACAATGAGCAGTTCTTC. Protein product: CASSFSSYNEQFF.

The chain carries TRBV9 and TRBJ2-7; tentatively, D is TRBD2 (6 bases). The germline V gene has CDR1 SGDLS and CDR2 YYNGEE. Trimming cost V 4 bases and J 5 bases, with 16 bases left between them. CDR3 length: 14 amino acids. CDR3 in DNA: TGTGCCAGCAGCCCGGGACTTGCTGGCCACGAGCAGTACTTC. This gives the protein CASSPGLAGHEQYF.

This clone was counted a single time. V usage is TRBV25-1 and J usage is TRBJ1-4; TRBD1 matches 9 bases. The V gene's germline CDR1 is MGHDK and CDR2 SYGVNS. The CDR3 sequence is 16 residues long. V dropped 3 bases and J dropped 0; count of bases not matched to a gene: 2. For the CDR3, the DNA is TGTGCCAGCAGTGAGGACAGGGGTTCAACTAATGAAAAACTGTTTTTT. Translating it yields CASSEDRGSTNEKLFF.

The rearrangement links TRBV9 to TRBJ2-1; 7 bases are a match to TRBD2. Germline V gives CDR1 SGDLS, CDR2 YYNGEE. The CDR3 runs 16 residues. V gave up 1 base and J gave up 6 bases; unmatched junction bases: 10. The CDR3 bases are TGTGCCAGCAGCGTAAGGGAGGGGAGGGCCTTCAATGAGCAGTTCTTC. Translated, it gives CASSVREGRAFNEQFF.

The chain recombines TRBV5-5 with TRBJ2-5; D might be TRBD2 (5 bases). In germline, CDR1 is SGHKS, CDR2 YYEKEE (reference sequence). The CDR3 spans 13 residues. Trimming pared 1 base from V and 4 bases from J, leaving 8 bases between. CDR3 DNA: TGTGCCAGCAGCTTGCCGGGGTCAGAGACCCAGTACTTC. Its protein product is CASSLPGSETQYF.

This clone was seen just once. The rearrangement links TRBV6-5 to TRBJ1-5, with 7 bases lining up with TRBD1. This CDR3 is 14 amino acids long. The germline V gene encodes CDR1 MNHEY and CDR2 SVGAGI. Trimming cost V 9 bases and J 3 bases; bases outside gene matches: 8. This CDR3 reads CARGLGGSNQPQHF. The CDR3 DNA sequence: TGTGCCAGGGGATTAGGGGGCTCCAATCAGCCCCAGCATTTT.

The chain joins TRBV19 to TRBJ1-6; 9 nucleotides match TRBD1. The germline gives CDR1 LNHDA, CDR2 SQIVND (reference sequence). V dropped 6 bases and J dropped 9; count of bases not matched to a gene: 12. The CDR3 totals 16 residues. Here the CDR3 DNA reads TGTGCCAGTAGCCGGCCCGGGACAGGGTTGAGTTCACCCCTCCACTTT. Its translation: CASSRPGTGLSSPLHF.

There are a few counts of this clone. The chain uses TRBV7-3 and TRBJ1-2; D unclear. Trimming took off 6 bases at V and 6 bases at J, with 11 bases between the two ends. The germline CDR1 and CDR2 sequences are SGHTA and FQGTGA. The CDR3 length is 12 residues. CDR3 bases: TGTGCCAGCAGGTCCGCCGGGGATGGCTACACCTTC. It encodes CASRSAGDGYTF. The variable domain in full, with the rest retrieved from reference TRBV7-3 and TRBJ1-2, is GAGVSQTPSNKVTEKGKYVELRCDPISGHTALYWYRQSLGQGPEFLIYFQGTGAADDSGLPNDRFFAVRPEGSVSTLKIQRTERGDSAVYLCASRSAGDGYTFGSGTRLTVV.

This sequence joins TRBV2 and TRBJ2-5, with 7 bases fitting TRBD1. Trimming removed 1 base from V and 5 bases from J; junction bases left unmatched: 13. The CDR3 is 17 residues long. From germline, CDR1 is SNHLY and CDR2 FYNNEI. DNA for the CDR3: TGTGCCAGCAGTGAAGAGAGAGGAGCCAGGGGGATGGAGACCCAGTACTTC. It specifies CASSEERGARGMETQYF.

V and J are TRBV7-3 and TRBJ2-5; a weak D match, TRBD1 (6 bases). Trimming removed 1 base from V and 5 bases from J, with 11 bases in between. This CDR3 is 14 amino acids long. Looked up from germline, CDR1 is SGHTA and CDR2 is FQGTGA. Here the CDR3 reads CASSLNGGWETQYF. In DNA, the CDR3 is TGTGCCAGCAGCTTAAATGGGGGCTGGGAGACCCAGTACTTC.

The V gene is TRBV7-2, the J gene TRBJ2-5, with D perhaps TRBD2 (6 bases). V was trimmed by 5 bases and J by 7 bases, leaving 23 bases between them. Germline V gene data show CDR1 as SGHTA and CDR2 as FQGNSA. This CDR3 comprises 16 residues. This CDR3 is CASSRIPGGALATQYF. For the CDR3, the DNA is TGTGCCAGCAGCCGAATTCCCGGGGGAGCGCTTGCGACCCAGTACTTC.

The chain employs TRBV6-5 and TRBJ2-1, with D maybe TRBD2 (5 bases). The CDR3 totals 12 residues. With 6 bases removed from V and 6 bases from J, the gap between germline ends came to 9 bases. Looked up from germline, CDR1 is MNHEY and CDR2 is SVGAGI. DNA of the CDR3: TGTGCCAGCAGCACGGGATTCAATGAGCAGTTCTTC. Its translation is CASSTGFNEQFF.